Listed here are 5 T cell receptor beta chains from one sample, sequenced in a study of CD8+CD57+ T cells in acquired aplastic anemia. Profiling of TCR beta VDJ combinations and CDR3 sequences used genomic DNA as template. TCRdb analysed the reads with MiXCR anew, one entry per CDR3 protein. The table lists some 410,000 distinct CDR3 sequences, just under 70% of them singletons. Sequences were obtained from sorted CD4+, CD8+, or CD8+CD57+ T cells (not recorded which) from PBMCs. The source of these receptors is a human donor in good health, serving as a control.

The chain links TRBV20-1 to TRBJ2-7, with D perhaps TRBD2 (6 bases). Trimming took off 5 bases at V and 7 bases at J, with 27 bases between the two ends. This CDR3 comprises 16 residues. CDR1 is DFQATT, CDR2 SNEGSKA, per germline (reference sequence). The CDR3 loop reads CSAGARAGSARWEQYF. CDR3 in DNA: TGCAGTGCTGGAGCTCGGGCGGGGAGTGCGAGATGGGAGCAGTACTTC.

This rearrangement joins TRBV7-2 to TRBJ2-6; TRBD1 agrees at 8 bases. Germline CDR1 SGHTA, CDR2 FQGNSA. V gave up 5 bases and J gave up 16 bases; unmatched junction bases: 19. This CDR3 is 16 amino acids long. CDR3: CASSPAGQADNEQLTF. Written as DNA, the CDR3 is TGTGCCAGCAGCCCGGCGGGACAGGCTGACAATGAGCAGCTGACTTTC.

Comments on this clonotype: Its ends do not fully match the called genes, so a read error is possible. V usage is TRBV2 and J usage is TRBJ2-2; tentative D call: TRBD2 (5 bases). This CDR3 is 15 amino acids long. Germline CDR1 is SNHLY and CDR2 is FYNNEI. The CDR3 reads CASGINRDISGNEHF. CDR3 nucleotides: TGTGCCAGCGGTATCAACCGGGATATCAGCGGCAATGAGCATTTC.

To note about this clonotype: A much larger clone differs by one base, so this may be a read error. DNA for the CDR3: TGTGCTGGTGGGCGAGGACAGGGCGAATTCACAGATACGCAGTATTTT. Its translation is CAGGRGQGEFTDTQYF. This chain uses TRBV12-5 with TRBJ2-3, with 8 bases matching TRBD1. Germline V gene data show CDR1 as LGHNT and CDR2 as FRNRAP. The CDR3 has 16 amino acids. The full variable domain, in which reference TRBV12-5 and TRBJ2-3 provide the parts outside the CDR3, is DARVTQTPRHKVTEMGQEVTMRCQPILGHNTVFWYRQTMMQGLELLAYFRNRAPLDDSGMPKDRFSAEMPDATLATLKIQPSEPRDSAVYFCAGGRGQGEFTDTQYFGPGTRLTVL.

The V gene is TRBV2, the J gene TRBJ2-3, with 13 bases matching TRBD2. Germline V gives CDR1 SNHLY, CDR2 FYNNEI. The CDR3 covers 16 residues. The V and J ends lost 6 bases and 5 bases, in that order; junction bases with no gene match: 8. CDR3 nucleotides: TGTGCCAGCAGAGCAACTAGCGGGGGGGCGGTAGATACGCAGTATTTT. Protein sequence: CASRATSGGAVDTQYF. Full variable domain (outside the CDR3, taken from reference TRBV2 and TRBJ2-3): EPEVTQTPSHQVTQMGQEVILRCVPISNHLYFYWYRQILGQKVEFLVSFYNNEISEKSEIFDDQFSVERPDGSNFTLKIRSTKLEDSAMYFCASRATSGGAVDTQYFGPGTRLTVL.